Below are 5 T cell receptor beta chains sequenced from a single sample in a study of neurological immune-mediated disorders. Via MiXCR, TCRdb re-called the 5' RACE reads, giving one row per CDR3 protein. The table has about 80,000 distinct CDR3 sequences, roughly 9.9% seen once. Material: PBMCs. Every receptor here comes from a man aged 45-60 years in good health.

This clonotype has a count of ten or more. This chain uses TRBV6-5 with TRBJ1-1; D gene uncertain. Germline V CDR1 and CDR2: MNHEY, SVGAGI. V was trimmed by 2 bases and J by 6 bases, leaving 13 bases between them. The CDR3 runs 14 residues. CDR3 amino acids: CASSYRGMVAEAFF. CDR3 nucleotides: TGTGCCAGCAGTTACCGGGGAATGGTGGCTGAAGCTTTCTTT.

This clonotype was seen many times. The chain recombines TRBV5-1 with TRBJ2-5; D may be TRBD2 (5 bases). CDR3 length: 16 amino acids. Trimming took off 0 bases at V and 0 bases at J, with 12 bases between the two ends. Looked up from germline, CDR1 is SGHRS and CDR2 is YFSETQ. CDR3 nucleotide sequence: TGCGCCAGCAGCTTGGGGCAGACTAATAACCAAGAGACCCAGTACTTC. Translation: CASSLGQTNNQETQYF.

This clonotype was seen repeatedly, ten times or more. This chain uses TRBV4-3 with TRBJ2-7, with a possible D match to TRBD2 (5 bases). CDR3 size: 15 residues. The V gene lost 0 bases and the J gene lost 2 bases, with 11 bases spanning the gap. In germline, CDR1 is LGHNA, CDR2 YSLEER. CDR3 region: CASSQDPGLPYEQYF. Written as DNA, the CDR3 is TGCGCCAGCAGCCAAGATCCCGGACTCCCCTACGAGCAGTACTTC.

This clonotype was recorded many times. The chain combines TRBV6-5 with TRBJ1-6; D ambiguous. In germline, CDR1 is MNHEY, CDR2 SVGAGI. V gave up 6 bases and J gave up 6 bases, with 15 bases separating them. This CDR3 comprises 15 residues. This CDR3 is CASSPEFTGNSPLHF. DNA of the CDR3: TGTGCCAGCAGCCCCGAGTTTACGGGTAATTCACCCCTCCACTTT.

This clonotype appeared many times. The V gene is TRBV20-1, the J gene TRBJ2-1, with D perhaps matching TRBD2 (6 bases). The CDR3 has 13 residues. Germline V gene sequence: CDR1 DFQATT, CDR2 SNEGSKA (reference sequence). V dropped 3 bases and J dropped 3 bases, with 9 bases sitting between them. The CDR3 loop reads CSASGGVYNEQFF. DNA for the CDR3: TGCAGTGCTAGCGGGGGAGTCTACAATGAGCAGTTCTTC.